Listed here are 12 T cell receptor beta chains from one sample, sequenced in a study of metastatic and nonmetastatic thyroid tumors. TCRdb reanalyzed the PCR reads via MiXCR. The table records about 9,000 clones, roughly 15% of them present only once. None of the patients had undergone any treatment ahead of thyroid surgery. Sequenced input: blood. Source of these receptors: a female donor with papillary thyroid cancer or a benign thyroid nodule (not recorded which). Some clones in this sample may be carry-over from other donors' samples.

This clone was found a few times. The chain is built from TRBV28 and TRBJ1-2; 9 bases are shared with TRBD1. CDR1 MDHEN and CDR2 SYDVKM come from the germline V gene. With V trimmed by 5 bases and J by 8 bases, 9 bases remained unmatched. The length of the CDR3 is 14 residues. Here the CDR3 DNA reads TGTGCCAGCAGTCCTCAACAGGGGGCGCGGGGCTACACCTTC. It specifies CASSPQQGARGYTF.

J is TRBJ1-4 and V is TRBV7-9; D perhaps matches TRBD1 (6 bases). The ends were cut back, 4 bases at V and 6 bases at J, with 12 bases in the middle. This CDR3 region has 14 residues. Germline V lookup: CDR1 SEHNR, CDR2 FQNEAQ (reference sequence). As DNA, the CDR3 is TGTGCCAGCAGCTCACAGGGTGGCGATGAAAAACTGTTTTTT. Protein sequence: CASSSQGGDEKLFF.

This clone was observed a handful of times. Since a much larger clone is just one base distant, this may be a read error. The J gene is TRBJ1-2, the V gene TRBV6-1, with 8 bases fitting TRBD1. The V gene end was trimmed by 6 bases and the J gene end by 4 bases; junction bases not matched to a gene: 10. The V gene's germline CDR1 is MNHNS and CDR2 SASEGT. The CDR3 loop spans 15 amino acids. CDR3 nucleotides: TGTGCCAGCAGGTACCGGGACAGGCACTTCTATGGCTACACCTTC. Protein sequence: CASRYRDRHFYGYTF.

This clone is labeled as medium-sized. The rearrangement links TRBV27 to TRBJ2-3; D unclear. The CDR3 spans 16 residues. Germline loops: CDR1 MNHEY, CDR2 SMNVEV (reference sequence). V shed 0 bases and J shed 3 bases, with 13 bases lying between them. CDR3 loop: CASSLSGLRATDTQYF. CDR3 sequence (DNA): TGTGCCAGCAGTTTATCTGGTCTCCGGGCGACAGATACGCAGTATTTT.

By sample fraction, this clone is medium-sized. This chain links TRBV11-1 with TRBJ2-7; 9 positions match TRBD1. The V gene's germline CDR1 is SGHAT and CDR2 FQDESV (reference sequence). J lost 5 bases, V lost 7 bases, and 9 bases had no gene match. This CDR3 is built from 14 residues. As DNA, the CDR3 is TGTGCCAGCAATGGCCGGGACAGGGACCACGAGCAGTACTTC. It encodes CASNGRDRDHEQYF.

Within the sample, this clone is medium-sized. The J gene is TRBJ1-3, the V gene TRBV7-2; D remains ambiguous. V gave up 5 bases and J gave up 0 bases, with 17 bases separating them. From germline, CDR1 is SGHTA and CDR2 FQGNSA. The CDR3 extends over 17 amino acids. CDR3 in DNA: TGTGCCAGCAGCCGATCCCCCGCTTTTCTCTCTGGAAACACCATATATTTT. Translated: CASSRSPAFLSGNTIYF. The whole variable domain, filled in from reference TRBV7-2 and TRBJ1-3, reads GAGVSQSPSNKVTEKGKDVELRCDPISGHTALYWYRQSLGQGLEFLIYFQGNSAPDKSGLPSDRFSAERTGGSVSTLTIQRTQQEDSAVYLCASSRSPAFLSGNTIYFGEGSWLTVV.

This clone has at least ten counts. This may come from a read error, since a much larger clone is one base off. Additional DNA sequences in this sample encode the identical CDR3. V is TRBV20-1 and J is TRBJ2-1, with D unclear. Germline CDR1 and CDR2: DFQATT and SNEGSKA (reference sequence). This CDR3 has 14 residues. The CDR3 sequence is CSARVLTEYNEQFF. DNA for the CDR3: TGCAGTGCTAGAGTTTTGACCGAATACAATGAACAGTTCTTC.

The rearrangement links TRBV12-3 or TRBV12-4 to TRBJ1-1; no firm D call. V was trimmed by 3 bases and J by 6 bases, leaving 11 bases between them. CDR3 size: 13 residues. This CDR3 is CASSLSLPPEAFF. In nucleotides, the CDR3 is TGTGCCAGCAGTTTGTCTCTCCCACCTGAAGCTTTCTTT.

Judged by abundance, this clone is medium-sized. The chain has TRBV10-3 and TRBJ1-2; possible D gene TRBD1, 5 bases. In germline, CDR1 is ENHRY, CDR2 SYGVKD. The CDR3 has 13 residues. Deletions cut 4 bases from V and 2 bases from J, with 8 bases between. CDR3 nucleotide sequence: TGTGCCATCAGTGGGACAAACAACTATGGCTACACCTTC. It yields the protein CAISGTNNYGYTF.

This rearrangement joins TRBV5-1 to TRBJ2-2; 8 positions match TRBD1. Trimming cost V 0 bases and J 7 bases; bases outside gene matches: 8. Germline values: CDR1 SGHRS, CDR2 YFSETQ. This CDR3 is 16 amino acids long. The CDR3 sequence: CASSLAPGTGGGELFF. For the CDR3, the DNA is TGCGCCAGCAGCTTGGCCCCCGGGACAGGAGGCGGGGAGCTGTTTTTT. Full variable domain (missing parts from reference TRBV5-1 and TRBJ2-2): KAGVTQTPRYLIKTRGQQVTLSCSPISGHRSVSWYQQTPGQGLQFLFEYFSETQRNKGNFPGRFSGRQFSNSRSEMNVSTLELGDSALYLCASSLAPGTGGGELFFGEGSRLTVL.

By share, this clone ranks as medium-sized. The chain is built from TRBV11-2 and TRBJ1-4, with a possible D match to TRBD1 (6 bases). V lost 7 bases, J lost 4 bases, and 13 bases lay in between. The CDR3 spans 14 residues. Germline CDR1 SGHAT, CDR2 FQNNGV. CDR3 coding DNA: TGTGCCAGCACCGTGGACAGCTTTAATGAAAAACTGTTTTTT. Protein sequence: CASTVDSFNEKLFF.

This clone came up many times. This sequence joins TRBV20-1 and TRBJ1-1, with 9 bases aligning to TRBD1. The CDR3 consists of 15 residues. The germline CDR1 and CDR2 sequences are DFQATT and SNEGSKA (reference sequence). The ends lost 6 bases at V and 4 bases at J; junction bases unmatched: 12. The CDR3 spells CSASGQGNRGTEAFF. The CDR3 DNA reads as TGCAGTGCCTCCGGACAGGGGAATCGGGGCACTGAAGCTTTCTTT.